Below, one T cell receptor beta chain is given with its context. Its antigen is undetermined. The read ends 3 residues before the CDR3 terminus; that terminus is restored from the germline J gene. Produced via immunoSEQ multiplex PCR; TCRdb's table is partial and in-frame only. This repertoire includes 30,000 to 35,000 clones. This specimen belongs to a study of T cells in women clearing cervical HPV infection. Across the study: Case blood was drawn when the lesion was first found; control blood after infection became undetectable. Study-wide points: Each sample's T-cell count was unknown, possibly confounding richness. Repertoire richness, not evenness, was significantly elevated in CIN3+ cases versus controls.

Cervical HPV DNA detected by MY09/MY11 PCR, typed by dot-blot. CDR3 length: 14 residues. The junction had 4 bases not matched to a gene; V was cut back by 2 bases and J by 1 base. CDR1 GTSNPN and CDR2 SVGIG come from the germline V gene (reference sequence). The chain is built from TRBV30 and TRBJ1-1; TRBD1 matches 7 bases. The sample comprised blood buffy coat. This sequence was found in a woman between 18 and 69 years old with a cervical HPV16 infection that either progressed to CIN3+ or cleared (not recorded which). CDR3 bases read: TGTGCCTGGAGTCTAGGACAGGCGAACACTGAA. Translated, it gives CAWSLGQANTE. The entire CDR3 sequence reads CAWSLGQANTEAFF.